The 10 T cell receptor beta chains listed next were all sequenced from one sample in a study of T cells in Graves' hyperthyroidism and ophthalmopathy. It was RNA transcripts that yielded the amplified TCR beta CDR3 regions. The HTBI primer set was used in a first-round RT-PCR of the TCR CDR3. Each CDR3 protein is one row after TCRdb ran MiXCR on the multiplex PCR reads. The sample lists around 620,000 distinct CDR3 sequences, around 16% occurring once. Specimen: blood. These receptors came from a woman in her twenties or thirties with Graves' hyperthyroidism.

The rearrangement uses TRBV9 and TRBJ2-7; D unresolved. V lost 3 bases, J lost 2 bases, and 12 bases lay in between. From germline, CDR1 is SGDLS and CDR2 YYNGEE. The CDR3 spans 14 residues. Here the CDR3 reads CASSGPQTPYEQYF. In nucleotides, the CDR3 is TGTGCCAGCAGCGGTCCCCAGACCCCCTACGAGCAGTACTTC.

At least ten counts were recorded for this clonotype. This chain connects TRBV5-5 to TRBJ2-3, with D possibly TRBD2 on 7 matching bases. The CDR3 runs 15 residues. Deletions cut 1 base from V and 3 bases from J, with 12 bases between. Germline V gives CDR1 SGHKS, CDR2 YYEKEE (reference sequence). This CDR3 is CASSLFGGRTDTQYF. DNA of the CDR3: TGTGCCAGCAGCTTGTTCGGGGGGCGGACAGATACGCAGTATTTT.

The chain recombines TRBV7-3 with TRBJ2-7; TRBD2 might be the D (6 bases). The V end was cut by 5 bases, the J end by 0 bases, with 11 bases between. The germline V gene has CDR1 SGHTA and CDR2 FQGTGA. The CDR3 is 14 amino acids. The CDR3 DNA reads as TGTGCCAGCAGCCTTCAAGCGGGCTCCTACGAGCAGTACTTC. This gives the protein CASSLQAGSYEQYF.

Many counts were recorded for this clonotype. V is TRBV6-1 and J is TRBJ2-2; 10 bases are a match to TRBD2. The V segment lost 1 base and the J segment 3 bases; nucleotides outside the gene matches: 2. The CDR3 loop spans 16 amino acids. Germline V gene data show CDR1 as MNHNS and CDR2 as SASEGT. The CDR3 sequence: CASSEETSGDTGELFF. Here the CDR3 DNA reads TGTGCCAGCAGTGAAGAAACTAGCGGGGACACCGGGGAGCTGTTTTTT.

This clonotype has only a few counts. The DNA of the CDR3 is TGTGCCAGCAGCTTAGCACGGGAAAGCAATCAGCCCCAGCATTTT. Amino acid sequence: CASSLARESNQPQHF. The V gene is TRBV7-8, the J gene TRBJ1-5; D remains unclear. The CDR3 sequence is 15 residues long. From germline, CDR1 is SGHVS and CDR2 FQNEAQ. With 0 bases removed from V and 1 base from J, the gap between germline ends came to 7 bases.

This rearrangement joins TRBV3-1 to TRBJ1-2, with no clear D. Trimming removed 1 base from V and 1 base from J, with 16 bases in between. The CDR3 length is 17 residues. The germline gives CDR1 LGHDT, CDR2 YNNKEL (reference sequence). In DNA form, the CDR3 reads TGTGCCAGCAGCCAAGGGTACACGGATCCCTTTAACTATGGCTACACCTTC. This codes for CASSQGYTDPFNYGYTF.

The J gene is TRBJ2-7, the V gene TRBV27; D possibly matches TRBD1 or TRBD2 (5 bases each). CDR3 length equals 11 residues. The germline V gene encodes CDR1 MNHEY and CDR2 SMNVEV (reference sequence). Trimming took 10 bases from V and 2 from J, leaving 9 bases between them. The CDR3 is CATGTTYEQYF. In DNA form, the CDR3 reads TGTGCCACCGGGACCACCTACGAGCAGTACTTC.

The chain links TRBV19 to TRBJ2-7; D may be TRBD2 (6 bases). Germline CDR1 is LNHDA and CDR2 is SQIVND (reference sequence). The CDR3 spans 11 residues. V was clipped by 4 bases and J by 7 bases, with 8 bases between them. The chain's CDR3 is CASSTAGEQYF. CDR3 DNA: TGTGCCAGTAGTACCGCGGGAGAGCAGTACTTC.

The chain links TRBV2 to TRBJ2-7; 8 bases agree with TRBD1. With 1 base clipped from V and 4 bases from J, the junction kept 15 bases outside the gene matches. Germline V lookup: CDR1 SNHLY, CDR2 FYNNEI. The CDR3 extends over 18 amino acids. The CDR3 DNA sequence: TGTGCCAGCAGTGAAGGGGAGGCGATCCGGGACAGGTTTTACGAGCAGTACTTC. Its protein product is CASSEGEAIRDRFYEQYF.

This clonotype was counted at least ten times. The chain recombines TRBV18 with TRBJ2-3; D not resolved. Trimming removed 0 bases from V and 5 bases from J, with 6 bases in between. The germline V gene has CDR1 KGHSH and CDR2 LQKENI. The CDR3 loop spans 13 amino acids. CDR3 amino acids: CASSPPWVDTQYF. The CDR3 nucleotides are TGTGCCAGCTCACCACCTTGGGTAGATACGCAGTATTTT.